These 21 T cell receptor beta chains were sequenced from one sample in a study of blood T cell repertoires in COVID-19. Profiled with immunoSEQ multiplex PCR; TCRdb holds only in-frame clones, not every one. Of fewer than 400,000 clones listed, 85% are singletons. Sequenced input: peripheral blood. The receptors derive from a woman aged 18 to 35 with acute or convalescent COVID-19.

The genes are TRBV7-9 and TRBJ1-4, with 8 bases lining up with TRBD1. V lost 0 bases and J lost 3; bases outside the gene matches: 3. The CDR3 length is 16 residues. Germline lookup yields CDR1 SEHNR and CDR2 FQNEAQ (reference sequence). The CDR3 sequence: CASSLAPTGANEKLFF. Written as DNA, the CDR3 is TGTGCCAGCAGCTTAGCACCGACAGGGGCTAATGAAAAACTGTTTTTT.

The chain joins TRBV29-1 to TRBJ2-5; D may be TRBD2 (5 bases). V was shortened by 0 bases and J by 4 bases, with 6 bases between the two germline ends. The CDR3 extends over 12 amino acids. Per germline, CDR1 SQVTM and CDR2 ANQGSEA. For the CDR3, the DNA is TGCAGCGTTGAAGAAGGGAGAGAGACCCAGTACTTC. It specifies CSVEEGRETQYF.

The gene calls are TRBV7-3 and TRBJ2-2, with 11 nucleotides matching TRBD1. This CDR3 is built from 17 residues. The V and J ends lost 2 bases and 2 bases, in that order; junction bases with no gene match: 4. Germline V lookup: CDR1 SGHTA, CDR2 FQGTGA. As DNA, the CDR3 is TGTGCCAGCAGCTTAGGGACAGGGGGAGCAAACACCGGGGAGCTGTTTTTT. The encoded protein is CASSLGTGGANTGELFF.

In this sample, this clone turned up once. The V gene is TRBV5-6, the J gene TRBJ2-1; perhaps TRBD2 as D (6 bases). Germline CDR1 reads SGHDT; CDR2 reads YYEEEE. The CDR3 has 15 residues. The V and J ends lost 4 bases and 6 bases respectively, with 17 bases between them. In nucleotides, the CDR3 is TGTGCCAGCAGCCCGGACTACCTGACGCGCAATGAGCAGTTCTTC. It specifies CASSPDYLTRNEQFF.

This clone was seen once. This chain joins TRBV11-2 and TRBJ2-7; D remains unclear. The germline gives CDR1 SGHAT, CDR2 FQNNGV. The V end was cut by 2 bases, the J end by 3 bases, with 8 bases between. The CDR3 extends over 13 amino acids. CDR3 sequence reads: CASSLYIDYEQYF. CDR3 in DNA: TGTGCCAGCAGCTTATATATAGACTACGAGCAGTACTTC.

There are a few counts of this clone. Other DNA sequences from this sample encode an identical CDR3 as well. This sequence joins TRBV5-1 and TRBJ1-4; 7 bases map to TRBD1. The V and J ends lost 5 bases and 5 bases, in that order; junction bases with no gene match: 9. This CDR3 comprises 15 residues. CDR1 and CDR2 (germline): SGHRS, YFSETQ. In DNA, the CDR3 is TGCGCCAGCAGTAGGGGGGACAGCCTGAATGAAAAACTGTTTTTT. This gives the protein CASSRGDSLNEKLFF.

The chain carries TRBV7-9 and TRBJ2-5; D is possibly TRBD2 (5 bases). The V and J ends lost 3 bases and 1 base respectively, with 18 bases between them. This CDR3 contains 17 residues. Germline values: CDR1 SEHNR, CDR2 FQNEAQ (reference sequence). CDR3 in amino acids: CASSFSVPGWAQETQYF. As DNA, the CDR3 is TGTGCCAGCAGCTTTTCGGTCCCGGGGTGGGCCCAAGAGACCCAGTACTTC. The whole variable domain, filled in from reference TRBV7-9 and TRBJ2-5, reads DTGVSQNPRHKITKRGQNVTFRCDPISEHNRLYWYRQTLGQGPEFLTYFQNEAQLEKSRLLSDRFSAERPKGSFSTLEIQRTEQGDSAMYLCASSFSVPGWAQETQYFGPGTRLLVL.

Only a few counts were recorded for this clone. The chain uses TRBV6-6 and TRBJ2-1; D might be TRBD2 (6 bases). Germline CDR1 reads MNHNY; CDR2 reads SVGAGI (reference sequence). There are 15 residues in the CDR3. Trimming took off 7 bases at V and 7 bases at J, with 20 bases between the two ends. CDR3 nucleotides: TGTGCCAGCACCCCACCCGGGAGACTGGGGAATGAGCAGTTCTTC. Translated, it gives CASTPPGRLGNEQFF.

This clone came up a few times. The chain has TRBV11-2 and TRBJ1-6; 7 positions match TRBD1. Germline-derived CDR1 and CDR2 are SGHAT and FQNNGV. The CDR3 length is 16 residues. Trimming cost V 5 bases and J 1 base; bases outside gene matches: 5. DNA for the CDR3: TGTGCCAGCAGCCCCGGACAGGATTCCTATAATTCACCCCTCCACTTT. This sequence encodes CASSPGQDSYNSPLHF.

The CDR3 DNA sequence: TGTGCCAGCAGCTTAGCACAGGCCTCGTACCAAGAGACCCAGTACTTC. Protein sequence: CASSLAQASYQETQYF. The chain uses TRBV7-9 and TRBJ2-5, with D possibly being TRBD1 (5 bases). This CDR3 has 16 residues. Trimming stripped 0 bases from V and 0 bases from J, with 11 bases between. The germline CDR1 and CDR2 sequences are SEHNR and FQNEAQ (reference sequence). Based on the CDR3 plus reference TRBV7-9 and TRBJ2-5, the full variable domain is DTGVSQNPRHKITKRGQNVTFRCDPISEHNRLYWYRQTLGQGPEFLTYFQNEAQLEKSRLLSDRFSAERPKGSFSTLEIQRTEQGDSAMYLCASSLAQASYQETQYFGPGTRLLVL.

This chain links TRBV24-1 with TRBJ2-7, with TRBD2 as a possible D gene (5 bases). The CDR3 is 16 amino acids. The V end was cut by 0 bases, the J end by 3 bases, with 14 bases between. CDR1 and CDR2 from the germline V gene are KGHDR and SFDVKD. The CDR3 DNA sequence: TGTGCCACCAGTGATTTGCCCCATAGGGAGAGCTACGAGCAGTACTTC. Residues: CATSDLPHRESYEQYF.

The chain carries TRBV9 and TRBJ2-2; a possible D gene is TRBD1 (5 bases). The CDR3 extends over 15 amino acids. V was cut by 0 bases and J by 0 bases, with 6 bases left in between. Germline V lookup: CDR1 SGDLS, CDR2 YYNGEE. Here the CDR3 reads CASSVGTPNTGELFF. CDR3 bases: TGTGCCAGCAGCGTAGGGACACCGAACACCGGGGAGCTGTTTTTT. The variable domain in full, completed from reference TRBV9 and TRBJ2-2, reads DSGVTQTPKHLITATGQRVTLRCSPRSGDLSVYWYQQSLDQGLQFLIQYYNGEERAKGNILERFSAQQFPDLHSELNLSSLELGDSALYFCASSVGTPNTGELFFGEGSRLTVL.

The V call is TRBV5-4, the J call TRBJ1-6, with 7 positions matching TRBD1. The germline CDR1 and CDR2 sequences are SGHNT and YYREEE (reference sequence). This CDR3 is built from 16 residues. The V gene end was trimmed by 5 bases and the J gene end by 0 bases; junction bases not matched to a gene: 5. The chain's CDR3 is CASSSAGGSYNSPLHF. DNA for the CDR3: TGTGCCAGCAGTTCCGCAGGGGGCTCCTATAATTCACCCCTCCACTTT.

The CDR3 here is CAIRDSTVGDSYGYTF. CDR3 nucleotides: TGTGCCATCAGAGACAGTACTGTGGGGGACAGCTATGGCTACACCTTC. The J gene is TRBJ1-2, the V gene TRBV10-3; 7 nucleotides agree with TRBD1. From germline, CDR1 is ENHRY and CDR2 SYGVKD. The CDR3 extends over 16 amino acids. J lost 4 bases, V lost 6 bases, and 14 bases had no gene match.

The chain has TRBV18 and TRBJ1-4; D unclear. V lost 2 bases and J lost 6, with 16 bases in between. Germline CDR1 is KGHSH and CDR2 is LQKENI. This CDR3 comprises 16 residues. The CDR3 is CASSPKEGRADEKLFF. As DNA, the CDR3 is TGTGCCAGCTCACCAAAGGAGGGTAGAGCGGATGAAAAACTGTTTTTT.

The CDR3 here is CATSRGRGGAGGYTF. The CDR3 bases are TGTGCCACCAGCAGAGGCCGGGGGGGCGCCGGTGGCTACACCTTC. The J gene is TRBJ1-2, the V gene TRBV15; D is perhaps TRBD1 (6 bases). The CDR3 has 15 residues. CDR1 is LNHNV, CDR2 YYDKDF, per germline (reference sequence). V was cut by 1 base and J by 7 bases, with 16 bases left in between.

This rearrangement joins TRBV7-2 to TRBJ1-2, with unresolved D. Per germline, CDR1 SGHTA and CDR2 FQGNSA. The ends were cut back, 1 base at V and 7 bases at J, with 7 bases in the middle. The CDR3 is made up of 12 amino acids. This CDR3 is CASSLVLRGYTF. DNA of the CDR3: TGTGCCAGCAGCTTAGTACTCCGTGGCTACACCTTC.

The chain has TRBV9 and TRBJ1-5; D is undetermined. V lost 5 bases and J 0 bases, leaving 12 bases between the germline ends. The V gene's germline CDR1 is SGDLS and CDR2 YYNGEE. The CDR3 is 15 amino acids. Here the CDR3 DNA reads TGTGCCAGCAGTGATTCTCCGGGTAGCAATCAGCCCCAGCATTTT. Translating it yields CASSDSPGSNQPQHF.

This sequence joins TRBV29-1 and TRBJ1-1; maybe TRBD1 (5 bases). The V and J ends lost 1 base and 4 bases respectively, with 10 bases between them. The germline V gene has CDR1 SQVTM and CDR2 ANQGSEA. CDR3 length: 13 residues. The CDR3 sequence: CSVEGQGGTEAFF. The CDR3 nucleotides read TGCAGCGTTGAAGGGCAGGGAGGCACTGAAGCTTTCTTT.

The J gene is TRBJ1-2, the V gene TRBV12-3 or TRBV12-4; D possibly corresponds to TRBD1 (5 bases). Trimming stripped 6 bases from V and 2 bases from J, with 10 bases between. CDR3 length: 13 residues. This CDR3 reads CASRQRGNYGYTF. The DNA of the CDR3 is TGTGCCAGCAGACAGCGGGGGAACTATGGCTACACCTTC.

The V call is TRBV27, the J call TRBJ1-6, with TRBD1 matching 10 bases. V lost 3 bases to trimming and J lost 8 bases; unmatched junction nucleotides: 4. The CDR3 has 15 residues. Germline CDR1 reads MNHEY; CDR2 reads SMNVEV (reference sequence). Written as DNA, the CDR3 is TGTGCCAGCAGTTTTAGGGGGACAGGGGATTCACCCCTCCACTTT. Translating it yields CASSFRGTGDSPLHF.